The sequence of this TCR beta chain was determined in a study of blood T cell repertoires in COVID-19. Turning to the study itself: The study drew acute and convalescent COVID-19 samples from the United States, Italy and Spain. The cDNA or gDNA used as material had been derived from T cells, B-cell-depleted T cells, or PBMCs.

Everyone who took part was roughly 18 to 89 years old, and they came from 20 to 25 US areas. V lost 1 base to trimming and J lost 3 bases; unmatched junction nucleotides: 8. Germline CDR1 SGHNT, CDR2 YENEEA. This CDR3 is built from 17 residues. Original processing notes: Estimated nucleated cell counts came from reference gene primer amplification. Clones were sequenced by immunoSEQ multiplex PCR, and TCRdb holds only the in-frame ones, with some missing. The V and J calls and clone size are taken from that table; D and trimming were inferred from the DNA. This sample has 250,000 or so clones, with about nine tenths found just once.

V usage is TRBV11-3 and J usage is TRBJ2-2, with 7 bases fitting TRBD2. Sequencing was done on a sample of PBMCs or T cells enriched from blood (not recorded which). This TCR derives from a woman aged 25 to 45 with acute COVID-19. The CDR3 DNA follows: TGTGCCAGCAGCTTAGTTGGGGGGAGGGCCTACACCGGGGAGCTGTTTTTT. This codes for CASSLVGGRAYTGELFF.